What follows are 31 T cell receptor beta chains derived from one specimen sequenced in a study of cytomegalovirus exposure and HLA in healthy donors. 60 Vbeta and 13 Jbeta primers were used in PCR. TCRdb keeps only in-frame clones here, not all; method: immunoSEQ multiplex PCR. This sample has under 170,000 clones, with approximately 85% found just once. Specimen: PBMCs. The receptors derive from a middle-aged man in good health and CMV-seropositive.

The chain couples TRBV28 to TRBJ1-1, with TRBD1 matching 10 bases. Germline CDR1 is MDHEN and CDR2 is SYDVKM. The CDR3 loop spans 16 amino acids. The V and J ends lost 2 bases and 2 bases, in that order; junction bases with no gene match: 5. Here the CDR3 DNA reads TGTGCCAGCAGTTTACCCGGGACAGGGGACAACACTGAAGCTTTCTTT. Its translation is CASSLPGTGDNTEAFF.

The CDR3 reads CAAAPGAGVVNEQFF. The CDR3 DNA follows: TGTGCCGCCGCCCCTGGGGCGGGAGTGGTCAATGAGCAGTTCTTC. The V and J genes are TRBV27 and TRBJ2-1, with 7 bases identical to TRBD2. The CDR3 sequence is 15 residues long. J was trimmed by 6 bases and V by 11 bases; bases with no gene match: 16. Germline-derived CDR1 and CDR2 are MNHEY and SMNVEV (reference sequence).

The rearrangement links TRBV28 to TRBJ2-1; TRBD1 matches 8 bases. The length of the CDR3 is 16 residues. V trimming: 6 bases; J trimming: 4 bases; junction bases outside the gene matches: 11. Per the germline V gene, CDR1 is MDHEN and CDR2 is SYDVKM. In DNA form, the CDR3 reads TGTGCCAGCAGACCCGGACAGGGAAAGGGTTACAATGAGCAGTTCTTC. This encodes CASRPGQGKGYNEQFF.

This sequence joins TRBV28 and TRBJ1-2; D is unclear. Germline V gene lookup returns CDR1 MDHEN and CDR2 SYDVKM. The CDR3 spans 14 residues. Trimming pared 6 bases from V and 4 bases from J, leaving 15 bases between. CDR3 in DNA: TGTGCCAGCAGCCTAGAAGAGGCGTTCTATGGCTACACCTTC. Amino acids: CASSLEEAFYGYTF.

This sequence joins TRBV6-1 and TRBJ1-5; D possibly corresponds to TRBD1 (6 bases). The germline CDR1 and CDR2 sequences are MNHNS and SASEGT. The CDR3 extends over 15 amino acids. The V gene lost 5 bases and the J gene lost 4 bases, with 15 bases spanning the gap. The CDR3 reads CASSTTGIGNQPQHF. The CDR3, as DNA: TGTGCCAGCAGTACCACAGGGATAGGGAATCAGCCCCAGCATTTT.

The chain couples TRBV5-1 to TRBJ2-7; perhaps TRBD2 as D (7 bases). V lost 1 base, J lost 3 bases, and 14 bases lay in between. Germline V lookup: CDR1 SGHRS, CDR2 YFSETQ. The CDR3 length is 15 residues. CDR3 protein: CASSLLGGASYEQYF. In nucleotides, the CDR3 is TGCGCCAGCAGCTTGCTGGGGGGGGCGAGCTACGAGCAGTACTTC.

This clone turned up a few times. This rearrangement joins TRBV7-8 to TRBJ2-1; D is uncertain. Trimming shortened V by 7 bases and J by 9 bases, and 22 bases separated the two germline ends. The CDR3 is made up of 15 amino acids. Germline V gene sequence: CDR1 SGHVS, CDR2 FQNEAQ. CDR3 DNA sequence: TGTGCCAGCACCCGTCTGGGTAGTGACCCTAGTGAGCAGTTCTTC. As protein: CASTRLGSDPSEQFF.

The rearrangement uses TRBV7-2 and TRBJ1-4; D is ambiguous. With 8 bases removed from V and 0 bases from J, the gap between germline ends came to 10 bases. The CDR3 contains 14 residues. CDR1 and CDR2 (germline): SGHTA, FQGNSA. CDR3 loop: CASRRTATNEKLFF. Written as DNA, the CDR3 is TGTGCCAGCCGTCGAACAGCAACTAATGAAAAACTGTTTTTT.

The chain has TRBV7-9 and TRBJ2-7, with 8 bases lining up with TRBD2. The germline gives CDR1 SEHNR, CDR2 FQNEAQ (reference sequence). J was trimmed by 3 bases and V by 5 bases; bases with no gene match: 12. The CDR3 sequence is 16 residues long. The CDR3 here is CASSPIRSLAVYEQYF. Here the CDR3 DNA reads TGTGCCAGCAGCCCAATAAGGTCACTAGCGGTCTACGAGCAGTACTTC.

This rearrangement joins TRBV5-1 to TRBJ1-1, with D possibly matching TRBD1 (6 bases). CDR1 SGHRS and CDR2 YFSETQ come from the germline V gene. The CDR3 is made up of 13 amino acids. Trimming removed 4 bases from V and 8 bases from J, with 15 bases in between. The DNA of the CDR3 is TGCGCCAGCAGCGAAGCGGGACAAACAGAAGCTTTCTTT. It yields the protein CASSEAGQTEAFF.

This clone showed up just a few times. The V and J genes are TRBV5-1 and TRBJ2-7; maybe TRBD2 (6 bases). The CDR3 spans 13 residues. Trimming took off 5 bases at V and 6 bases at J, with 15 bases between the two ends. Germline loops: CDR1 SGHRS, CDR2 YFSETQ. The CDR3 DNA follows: TGCGCCAGCAGGAGAGATCGGGAGTTCGAGCAGTACTTC. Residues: CASRRDREFEQYF. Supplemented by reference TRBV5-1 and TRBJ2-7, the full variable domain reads KAGVTQTPRYLIKTRGQQVTLSCSPISGHRSVSWYQQTPGQGLQFLFEYFSETQRNKGNFPGRFSGRQFSNSRSEMNVSTLELGDSALYLCASRRDREFEQYFGPGTRLTVT.

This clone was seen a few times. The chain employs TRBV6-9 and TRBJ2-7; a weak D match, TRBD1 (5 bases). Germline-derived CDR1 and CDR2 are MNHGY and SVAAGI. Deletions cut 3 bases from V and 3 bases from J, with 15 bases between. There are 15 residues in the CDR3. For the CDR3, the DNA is TGTGCCAGCAGTTACGGTGACAGTTCAATCTACGAGCAGTACTTC. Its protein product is CASSYGDSSIYEQYF.

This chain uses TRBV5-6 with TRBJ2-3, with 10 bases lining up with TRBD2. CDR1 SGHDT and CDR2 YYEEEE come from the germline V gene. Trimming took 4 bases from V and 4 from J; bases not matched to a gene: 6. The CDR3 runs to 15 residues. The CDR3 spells CASSALAGEPDTQYF. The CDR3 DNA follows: TGTGCCAGCAGCGCGCTAGCGGGAGAACCAGATACGCAGTATTTT.

The CDR3 nucleotides are TGTGCCAGTAGTATGCGGGCGAGAGGGGAGGTTCGCGAGCAGTACTTC. Protein: CASSMRARGEVREQYF. This rearrangement joins TRBV19 to TRBJ2-7; perhaps TRBD2 as D (6 bases). The germline V and J ends were trimmed by 3 bases and 6 bases, with 21 bases remaining between them. The germline V gene encodes CDR1 LNHDA and CDR2 SQIVND (reference sequence). This CDR3 is built from 16 residues.

DNA for the CDR3: TGTGCCTGGAGTTGGACAGGGGATGAAAAACTGTTTTTT. Residues: CAWSWTGDEKLFF. This sequence joins TRBV30 and TRBJ1-4, with 9 bases matching TRBD1. The CDR3 totals 13 residues. J lost 6 bases, V lost 2 bases, and 1 base had no gene match. CDR1 is GTSNPN and CDR2 is SVGIG in the germline V gene (reference sequence). Supplemented by reference TRBV30 and TRBJ1-4, the full variable domain reads SQTIHQWPATLVQPVGSPLSLECTVEGTSNPNLYWYRQAAGRGLQLLFYSVGIGQISSEVPQNLSASRPQDRQFILSSKKLLLSDSGFYLCAWSWTGDEKLFFGSGTQLSVL.

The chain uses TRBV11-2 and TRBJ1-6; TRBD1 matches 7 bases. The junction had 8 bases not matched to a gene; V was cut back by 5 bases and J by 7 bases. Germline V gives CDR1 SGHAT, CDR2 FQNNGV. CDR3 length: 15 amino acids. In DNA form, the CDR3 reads TGTGCCAGCAGCACGACCCGACAGGGAAATTCACCCCTCCACTTT. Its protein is CASSTTRQGNSPLHF.

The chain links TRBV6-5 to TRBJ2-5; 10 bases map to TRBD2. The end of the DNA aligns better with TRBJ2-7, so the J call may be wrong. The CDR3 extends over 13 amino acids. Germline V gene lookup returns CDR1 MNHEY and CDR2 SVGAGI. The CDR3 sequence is CASSMTSGYEQYF. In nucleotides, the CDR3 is TGTGCCAGCAGCATGACTAGCGGGTACGAGCAGTACTTC.

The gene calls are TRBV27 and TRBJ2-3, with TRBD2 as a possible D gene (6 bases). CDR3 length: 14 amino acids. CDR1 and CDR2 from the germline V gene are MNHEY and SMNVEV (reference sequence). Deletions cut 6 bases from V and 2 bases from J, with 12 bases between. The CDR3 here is CASRDYTFTDTQYF. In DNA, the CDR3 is TGTGCCAGCAGGGACTACACGTTCACAGATACGCAGTATTTT.

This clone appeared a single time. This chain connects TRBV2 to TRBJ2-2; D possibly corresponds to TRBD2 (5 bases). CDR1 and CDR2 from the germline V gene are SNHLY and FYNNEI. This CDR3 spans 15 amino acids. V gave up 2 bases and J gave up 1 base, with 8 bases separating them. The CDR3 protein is CASSESGGNTGELFF. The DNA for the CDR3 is TGTGCCAGCAGTGAATCAGGAGGGAACACCGGGGAGCTGTTTTTT.

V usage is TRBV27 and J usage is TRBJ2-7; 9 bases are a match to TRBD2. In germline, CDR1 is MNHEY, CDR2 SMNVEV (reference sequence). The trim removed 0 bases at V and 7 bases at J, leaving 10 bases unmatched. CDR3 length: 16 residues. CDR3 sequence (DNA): TGTGCCAGCAGTTTATCGTATGGGACTAGCTCGAGGGAGCAGTACTTC. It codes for CASSLSYGTSSREQYF.

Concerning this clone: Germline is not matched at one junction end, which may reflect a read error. CDR3 loop: CAGSFWARAESTDTQYF. CDR3 coding DNA: TGTGCCGGCAGCTTTTGGGCGAGGGCGGAGAGTACAGATACGCAGTATTTT. The chain joins TRBV7-9 to TRBJ2-3; TRBD2 might be the D (5 bases). Germline loops: CDR1 SEHNR, CDR2 FQNEAQ (reference sequence). This CDR3 comprises 17 residues.

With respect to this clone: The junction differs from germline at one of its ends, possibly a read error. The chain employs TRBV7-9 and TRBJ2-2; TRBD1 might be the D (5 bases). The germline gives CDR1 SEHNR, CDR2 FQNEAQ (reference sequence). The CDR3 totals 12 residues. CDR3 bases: TGTTCCAGCAGCCAGGGTACCGGGGAGCTGTTTTTT. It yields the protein CSSSQGTGELFF.

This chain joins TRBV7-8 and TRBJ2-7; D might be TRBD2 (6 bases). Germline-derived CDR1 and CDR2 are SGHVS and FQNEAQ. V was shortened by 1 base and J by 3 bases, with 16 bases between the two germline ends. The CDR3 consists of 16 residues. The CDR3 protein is CASSLDPGRYLYEQYF. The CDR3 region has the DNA TGTGCCAGCAGCTTAGACCCAGGGAGGTACCTCTACGAGCAGTACTTC.

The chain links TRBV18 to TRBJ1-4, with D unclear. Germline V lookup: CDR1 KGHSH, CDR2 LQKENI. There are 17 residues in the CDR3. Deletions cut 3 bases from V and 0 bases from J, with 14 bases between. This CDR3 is CASSPGGRIATNEKLFF. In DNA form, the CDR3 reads TGTGCCAGCTCACCGGGTGGGAGAATTGCAACTAATGAAAAACTGTTTTTT. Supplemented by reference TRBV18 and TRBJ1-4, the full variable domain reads NAGVMQNPRHLVRRRGQEARLRCSPMKGHSHVYWYRQLPEEGLKFMVYLQKENIIDESGMPKERFSAEFPKEGPSILRIQQVVRGDSAAYFCASSPGGRIATNEKLFFGSGTQLSVL.

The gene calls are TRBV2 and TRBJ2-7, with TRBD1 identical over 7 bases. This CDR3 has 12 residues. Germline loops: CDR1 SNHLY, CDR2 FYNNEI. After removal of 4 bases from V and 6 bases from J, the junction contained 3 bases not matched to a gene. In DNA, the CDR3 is TGTGCCAGCAGTGGTTACAGGGGCGAGCAGTACTTC. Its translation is CASSGYRGEQYF.

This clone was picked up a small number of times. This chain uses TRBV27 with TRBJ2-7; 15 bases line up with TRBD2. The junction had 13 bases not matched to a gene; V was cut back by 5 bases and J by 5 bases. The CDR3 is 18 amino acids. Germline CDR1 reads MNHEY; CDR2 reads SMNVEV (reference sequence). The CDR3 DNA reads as TGTGCCAGCAGTGCAGCGGGACTAGCGGGAGGTATGGCCCACGAGCAGTACTTC. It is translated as CASSAAGLAGGMAHEQYF.

CDR3 sequence reads: CAISEGAGRETQYF. The CDR3 DNA reads as TGTGCCATCAGTGAGGGGGCAGGGAGGGAGACCCAGTACTTC. The chain has TRBV10-3 and TRBJ2-5; possible D gene TRBD2, 6 bases. Trimming took 2 bases from V and 5 from J, leaving 12 bases between them. Germline-derived CDR1 and CDR2 are ENHRY and SYGVKD. CDR3 size: 14 residues.

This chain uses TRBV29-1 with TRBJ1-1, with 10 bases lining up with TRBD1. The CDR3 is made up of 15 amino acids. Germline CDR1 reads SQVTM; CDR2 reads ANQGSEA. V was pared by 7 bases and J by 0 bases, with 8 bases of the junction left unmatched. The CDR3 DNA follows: TGCAGCGCTGCTAGACAGGGGGCAGTGAACACTGAAGCTTTCTTT. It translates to CSAARQGAVNTEAFF.

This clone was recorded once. The CDR3 is CASSLQGADTEAFF. The CDR3 DNA is TGTGCCAGCAGCTTACAGGGGGCTGACACTGAAGCTTTCTTT. The chain recombines TRBV5-5 with TRBJ1-1, with 9 bases matching TRBD1. The CDR3 spans 14 residues. Germline assignment: CDR1 SGHKS and CDR2 YYEKEE (reference sequence). V was pared by 2 bases and J by 3 bases, with 2 bases of the junction left unmatched.

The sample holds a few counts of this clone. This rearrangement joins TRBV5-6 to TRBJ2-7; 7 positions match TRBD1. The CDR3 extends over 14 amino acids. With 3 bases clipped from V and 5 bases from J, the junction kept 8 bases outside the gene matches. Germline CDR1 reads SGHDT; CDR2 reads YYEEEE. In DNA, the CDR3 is TGTGCCAGCAGCTCTCAGACAGGGTCCAACGAGCAGTACTTC. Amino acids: CASSSQTGSNEQYF.

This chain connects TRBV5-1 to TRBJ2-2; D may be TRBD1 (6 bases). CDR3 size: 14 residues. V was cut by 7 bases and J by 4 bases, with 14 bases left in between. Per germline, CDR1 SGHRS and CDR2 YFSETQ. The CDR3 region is CASRTGYGTGELFF. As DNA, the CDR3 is TGCGCCAGCCGAACAGGGTATGGCACCGGGGAGCTGTTTTTT.